The T cell receptor beta chain described here comes from a study of cytomegalovirus exposure and HLA in healthy donors. Overall study context: Unique TCR beta sequences numbering about 100 million came from about 179 million T cells in an earlier analysis. General study results and limits: DRB1 had the most TCR associations and HLA-C the fewest, a later analysis found, with rates varying by HLA locus. When analyzed later, a missense DCLRE1C variant was found to be linked to TCR beta V- and J-gene trimming.

V was cut by 7 bases and J by 10 bases, with 16 bases left in between. Germline V lookup: CDR1 LNHDA, CDR2 SQIVND (reference sequence). This CDR3 is 13 amino acids long. Primers: 60 Vbeta forward and 13 Jbeta reverse. The method was immunoSEQ multiplex PCR; TCRdb's version includes in-frame clones alone and lacks a portion of them. The table lists around 120,000 clones, around three quarters of them singletons. Of note for this clone: Its antigen is not identified.

Sequencing input: PBMCs. The chain uses TRBV19 and TRBJ1-4; a possible D gene is TRBD1 (5 bases). This TCR was recovered from a woman in her 30s in good health and CMV-seropositive. The CDR3 DNA follows: TGTGCCAGTATCGGGGGGTCTAGAGGAAAACTGTTTTTT. Translation: CASIGGSRGKLFF.